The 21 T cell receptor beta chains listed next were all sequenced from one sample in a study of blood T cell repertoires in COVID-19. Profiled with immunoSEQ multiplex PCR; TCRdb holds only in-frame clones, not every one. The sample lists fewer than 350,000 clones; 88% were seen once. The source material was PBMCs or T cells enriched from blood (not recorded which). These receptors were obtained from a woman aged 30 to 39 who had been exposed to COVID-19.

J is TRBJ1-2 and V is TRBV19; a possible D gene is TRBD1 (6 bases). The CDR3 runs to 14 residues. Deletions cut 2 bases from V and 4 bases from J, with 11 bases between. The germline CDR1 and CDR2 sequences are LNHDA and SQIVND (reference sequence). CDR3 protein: CASSISKGVYGYTF. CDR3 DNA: TGTGCCAGTAGTATATCCAAGGGGGTCTATGGCTACACCTTC. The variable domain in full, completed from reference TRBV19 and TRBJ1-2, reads DGGITQSPKYLFRKEGQNVTLSCEQNLNHDAMYWYRQDPGQGLRLIYYSQIVNDFQKGDIAEGYSVSREKKESFPLTVTSAQKNPTAFYLCASSISKGVYGYTFGSGTRLTVV.

Here the CDR3 DNA reads TGTGCCAGTAGTGCGTCACTCAACCCAGGAGAGACCCAGTACTTC. Protein sequence: CASSASLNPGETQYF. The genes are TRBV19 and TRBJ2-5, with D uncertain. Trimming took off 5 bases at V and 4 bases at J, with 17 bases between the two ends. The CDR3 is made up of 15 amino acids. Germline V gene sequence: CDR1 LNHDA, CDR2 SQIVND (reference sequence).

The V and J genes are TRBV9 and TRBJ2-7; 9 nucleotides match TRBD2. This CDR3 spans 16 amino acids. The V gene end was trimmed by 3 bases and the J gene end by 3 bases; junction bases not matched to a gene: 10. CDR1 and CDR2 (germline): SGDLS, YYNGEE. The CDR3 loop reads CASSAIAGVGIYEQYF. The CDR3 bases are TGTGCCAGCAGCGCAATAGCGGGAGTCGGAATCTACGAGCAGTACTTC.

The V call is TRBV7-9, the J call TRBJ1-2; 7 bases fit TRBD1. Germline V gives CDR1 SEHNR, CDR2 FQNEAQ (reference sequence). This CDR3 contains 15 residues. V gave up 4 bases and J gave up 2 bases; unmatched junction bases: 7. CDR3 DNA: TGTGCCAGCAGCTCAACCGGGACAGCGAACTATGGCTACACCTTC. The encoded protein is CASSSTGTANYGYTF.

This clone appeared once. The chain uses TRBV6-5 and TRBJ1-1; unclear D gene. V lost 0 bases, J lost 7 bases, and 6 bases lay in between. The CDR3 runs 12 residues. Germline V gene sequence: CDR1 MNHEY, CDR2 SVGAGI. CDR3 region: CASSYSNGEAFF. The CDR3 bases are TGTGCCAGCAGTTACTCGAACGGTGAAGCTTTCTTT.

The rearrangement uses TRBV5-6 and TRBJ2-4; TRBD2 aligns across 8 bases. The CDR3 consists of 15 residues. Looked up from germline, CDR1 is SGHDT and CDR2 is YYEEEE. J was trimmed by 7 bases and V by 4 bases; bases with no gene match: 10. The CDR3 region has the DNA TGTGCCAGCAGCAGAAACCAGCGGGAGTGGAACATTCAGTACTTC. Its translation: CASSRNQREWNIQYF.

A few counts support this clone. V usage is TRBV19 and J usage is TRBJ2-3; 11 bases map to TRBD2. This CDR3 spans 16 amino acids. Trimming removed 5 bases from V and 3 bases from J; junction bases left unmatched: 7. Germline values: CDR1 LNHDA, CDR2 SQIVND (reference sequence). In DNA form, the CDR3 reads TGTGCCAGTAGTCGTTTAGCGGGAGGGTTAACAGATACGCAGTATTTT. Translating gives CASSRLAGGLTDTQYF.

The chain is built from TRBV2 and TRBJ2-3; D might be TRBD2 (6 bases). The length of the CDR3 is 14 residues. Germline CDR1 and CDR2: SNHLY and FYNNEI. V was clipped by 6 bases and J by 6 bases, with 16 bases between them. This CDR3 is CASRGTYRGDTQYF. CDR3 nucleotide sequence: TGTGCCAGCAGGGGGACTTACCGGGGGGATACGCAGTATTTT.

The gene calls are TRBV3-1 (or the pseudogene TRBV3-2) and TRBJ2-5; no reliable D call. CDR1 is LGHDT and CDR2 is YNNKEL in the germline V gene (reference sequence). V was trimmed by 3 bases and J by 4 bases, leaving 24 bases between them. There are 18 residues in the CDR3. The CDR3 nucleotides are TGTGCCAGCAGCCATCGATCGCCCGACTCCTACCCCCCAGAGACCCAGTACTTC. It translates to CASSHRSPDSYPPETQYF.

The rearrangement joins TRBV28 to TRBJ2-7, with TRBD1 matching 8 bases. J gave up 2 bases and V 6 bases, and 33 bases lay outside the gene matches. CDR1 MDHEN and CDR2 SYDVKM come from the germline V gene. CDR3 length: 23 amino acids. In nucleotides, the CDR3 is TGTGCCAGCAGCCCCCCCGTCAGTCAGGGGGCCTTCTCCTTAGGTACCTTCACCTACGAGCAGTACTTC. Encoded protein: CASSPPVSQGAFSLGTFTYEQYF.

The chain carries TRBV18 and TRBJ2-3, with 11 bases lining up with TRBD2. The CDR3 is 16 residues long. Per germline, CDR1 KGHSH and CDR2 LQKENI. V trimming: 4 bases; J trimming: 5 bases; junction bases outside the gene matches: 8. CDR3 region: CASSLTSGRGLDTQYF. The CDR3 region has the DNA TGTGCCAGCTCACTTACTAGCGGGAGAGGCTTAGATACGCAGTATTTT.

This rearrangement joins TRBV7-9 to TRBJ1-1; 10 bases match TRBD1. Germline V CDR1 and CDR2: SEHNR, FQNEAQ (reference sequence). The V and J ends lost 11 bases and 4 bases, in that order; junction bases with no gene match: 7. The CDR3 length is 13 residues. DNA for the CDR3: TGTGCCGTGCCGACAGGGGGCGGCACTGAAGCTTTCTTT. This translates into CAVPTGGGTEAFF. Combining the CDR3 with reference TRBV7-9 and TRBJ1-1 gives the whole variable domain DTGVSQNPRHKITKRGQNVTFRCDPISEHNRLYWYRQTLGQGPEFLTYFQNEAQLEKSRLLSDRFSAERPKGSFSTLEIQRTEQGDSAMYLCAVPTGGGTEAFFGQGTRLTVV.

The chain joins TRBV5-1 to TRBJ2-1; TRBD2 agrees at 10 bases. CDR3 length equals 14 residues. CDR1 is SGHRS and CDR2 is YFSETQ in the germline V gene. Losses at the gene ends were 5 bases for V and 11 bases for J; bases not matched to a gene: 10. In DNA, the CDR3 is TGCGCCAGCAGACCCGGGACTAGCGCATTACAGCAGTTCTTC. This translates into CASRPGTSALQQFF.

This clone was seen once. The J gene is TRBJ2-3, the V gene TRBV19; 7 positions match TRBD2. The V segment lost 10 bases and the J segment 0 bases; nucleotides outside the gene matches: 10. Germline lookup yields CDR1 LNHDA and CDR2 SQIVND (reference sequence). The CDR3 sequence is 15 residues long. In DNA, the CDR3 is TGTGCCACACGGCCCCTAGCGGAAAGCACAGATACGCAGTATTTT. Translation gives CATRPLAESTDTQYF. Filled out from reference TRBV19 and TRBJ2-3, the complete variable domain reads DGGITQSPKYLFRKEGQNVTLSCEQNLNHDAMYWYRQDPGQGLRLIYYSQIVNDFQKGDIAEGYSVSREKKESFPLTVTSAQKNPTAFYLCATRPLAESTDTQYFGPGTRLTVL.

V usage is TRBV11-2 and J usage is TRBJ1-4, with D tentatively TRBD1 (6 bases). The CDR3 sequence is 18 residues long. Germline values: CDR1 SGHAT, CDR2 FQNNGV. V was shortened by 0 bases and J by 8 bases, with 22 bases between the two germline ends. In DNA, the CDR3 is TGTGCCAGCAGCTTAGATGGAACAGGGTGGGGTTATGGCGAAAAACTGTTTTTT. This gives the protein CASSLDGTGWGYGEKLFF. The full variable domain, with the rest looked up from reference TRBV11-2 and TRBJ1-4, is EAGVAQSPRYKIIEKRQSVAFWCNPISGHATLYWYQQILGQGPKLLIQFQNNGVVDDSQLPKDRFSAERLKGVDSTLKIQPAKLEDSAVYLCASSLDGTGWGYGEKLFFGSGTQLSVL.

CDR3 nucleotide sequence: TGTGCCATCAGGCCGACTAGTGGGGAGACCCAGTACTTC. As protein: CAIRPTSGETQYF. J is TRBJ2-5 and V is TRBV10-3; D possibly corresponds to TRBD2 (6 bases). The CDR3 covers 13 residues. Between the trimmed V and J ends, which lost 6 bases and 5 bases, there was a span of 13 bases. The germline gives CDR1 ENHRY, CDR2 SYGVKD.

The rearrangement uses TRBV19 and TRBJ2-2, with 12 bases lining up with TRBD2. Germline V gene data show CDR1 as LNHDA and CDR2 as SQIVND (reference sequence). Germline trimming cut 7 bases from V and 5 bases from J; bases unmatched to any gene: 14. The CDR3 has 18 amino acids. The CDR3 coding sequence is TGTGCCAGTATGGGACTAGCGGGTACCCGCCCCGGGACCGGGGAGCTGTTTTTT. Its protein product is CASMGLAGTRPGTGELFF.

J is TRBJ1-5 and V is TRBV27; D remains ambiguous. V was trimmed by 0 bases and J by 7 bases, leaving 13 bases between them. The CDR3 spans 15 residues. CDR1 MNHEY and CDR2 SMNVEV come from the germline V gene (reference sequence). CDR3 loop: CASSLSPGVVQPQHF. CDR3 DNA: TGTGCCAGCAGTTTATCGCCCGGGGTTGTCCAGCCCCAGCATTTT.

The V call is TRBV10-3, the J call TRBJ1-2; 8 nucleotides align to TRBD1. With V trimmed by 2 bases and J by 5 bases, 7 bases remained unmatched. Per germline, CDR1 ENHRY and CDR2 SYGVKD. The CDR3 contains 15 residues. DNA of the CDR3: TGTGCCATCAGTGAGACTGGACAGGGAACTTATGGCTACACCTTC. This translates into CAISETGQGTYGYTF.

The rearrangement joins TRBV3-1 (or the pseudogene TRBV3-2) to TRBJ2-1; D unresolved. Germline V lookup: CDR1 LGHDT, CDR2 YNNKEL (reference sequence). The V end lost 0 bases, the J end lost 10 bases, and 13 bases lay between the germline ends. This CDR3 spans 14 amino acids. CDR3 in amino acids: CASSQDHFQREQFF. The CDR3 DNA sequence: TGTGCCAGCAGCCAAGATCACTTTCAGCGAGAGCAGTTCTTC.

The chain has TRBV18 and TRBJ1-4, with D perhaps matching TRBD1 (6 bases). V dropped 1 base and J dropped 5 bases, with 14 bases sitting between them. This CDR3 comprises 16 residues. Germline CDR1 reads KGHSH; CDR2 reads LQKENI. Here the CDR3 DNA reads TGTGCCAGCTCACCACTAAGGGGGAACAACAATGAAAAACTGTTTTTT. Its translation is CASSPLRGNNNEKLFF.